This TCR beta chain was recorded in a study of T cells in Graves' hyperthyroidism and ophthalmopathy. Amplification yielded TCR beta CDR3 regions, with RNA transcripts as the source. Primed by the HTBI set, a first-round RT-PCR was run on the TCR CDR3. TCRdb re-called the multiplex PCR reads with MiXCR, one entry per CDR3 protein. The sample lists more than 350,000 distinct CDR3 sequences, 12% to 15% occurring once. The V gene's germline CDR1 is SGDLS and CDR2 YYNGEE. The CDR3 length is 13 residues. With V trimmed by 4 bases and J by 8 bases, 2 bases remained unmatched. V is TRBV9 and J is TRBJ2-1; TRBD2 matches at 11 bases. The receptor was derived from a woman aged 60-75 years with Graves' ophthalmopathy. Material for sequencing was blood. This chain's CDR3 is CASSLAGGHEQFF. The CDR3 coding sequence is TGTGCCAGCAGCTTAGCGGGAGGGCATGAGCAGTTCTTC. The entire variable domain, with the rest obtained from reference TRBV9 and TRBJ2-1, is as follows: DSGVTQTPKHLITATGQRVTLRCSPRSGDLSVYWYQQSLDQGLQFLIQYYNGEERAKGNILERFSAQQFPDLHSELNLSSLELGDSALYFCASSLAGGHEQFFGPGTRLTVL.